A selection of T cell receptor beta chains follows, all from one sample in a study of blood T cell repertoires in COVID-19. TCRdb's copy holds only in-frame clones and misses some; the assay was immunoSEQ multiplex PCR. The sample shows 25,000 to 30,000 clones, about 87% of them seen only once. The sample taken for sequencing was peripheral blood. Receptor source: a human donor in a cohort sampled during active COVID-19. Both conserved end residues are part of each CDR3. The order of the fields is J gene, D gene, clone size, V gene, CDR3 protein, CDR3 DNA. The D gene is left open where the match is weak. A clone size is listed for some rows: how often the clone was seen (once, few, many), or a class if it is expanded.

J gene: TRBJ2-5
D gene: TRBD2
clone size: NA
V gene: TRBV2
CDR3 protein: CASRRGAQETQYF
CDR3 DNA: TGTGCCAGCAGGCGGGGGGCGCAAGAGACCCAGTACTTC

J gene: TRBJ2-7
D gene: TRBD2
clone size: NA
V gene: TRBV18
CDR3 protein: CASSPSGTSDSYEQYF
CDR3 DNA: TGTGCCAGCTCACCCTCCGGGACTAGCGACTCCTACGAGCAGTACTTC

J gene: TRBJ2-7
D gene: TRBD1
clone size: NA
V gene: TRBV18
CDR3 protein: CASSPRDKGQGFYEQYF
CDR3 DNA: TGTGCCAGCTCACCTCGCGATAAGGGACAGGGGTTCTACGAGCAGTACTTC

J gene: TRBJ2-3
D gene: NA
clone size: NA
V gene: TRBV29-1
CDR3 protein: CSVALSLGTDTQYF
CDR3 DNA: TGCAGCGTAGCATTAAGCTTAGGCACAGATACGCAGTATTTT

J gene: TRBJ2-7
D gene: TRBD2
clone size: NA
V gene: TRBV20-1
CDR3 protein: CSASHLAGGPREQYF
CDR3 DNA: TGCAGTGCTAGTCACCTAGCGGGAGGGCCCCGGGAGCAGTACTTC

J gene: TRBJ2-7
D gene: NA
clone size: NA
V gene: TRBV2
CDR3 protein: CASSEAPPGGNYEQYF
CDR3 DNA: TGTGCCAGCAGTGAAGCGCCCCCAGGAGGGAACTACGAGCAGTACTTC

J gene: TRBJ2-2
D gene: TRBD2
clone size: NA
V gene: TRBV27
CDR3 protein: CASSLGGETGELFF
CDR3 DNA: TGTGCCAGCAGTTTGGGAGGGGAGACCGGGGAGCTGTTTTTT

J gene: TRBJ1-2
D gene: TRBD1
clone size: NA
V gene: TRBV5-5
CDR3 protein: CASSPGDSSYGYTF
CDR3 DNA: TGTGCCAGCAGCCCGGGGGACAGTTCCTATGGCTACACCTTC

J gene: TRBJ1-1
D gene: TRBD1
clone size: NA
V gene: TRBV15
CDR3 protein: CATSRTGAEAFF
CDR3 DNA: TGTGCCACCAGCAGGACAGGGGCTGAAGCTTTCTTT

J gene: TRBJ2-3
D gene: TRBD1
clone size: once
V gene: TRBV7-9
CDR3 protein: CASSSSGTGADTQYF
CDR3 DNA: TGTGCCAGCAGCTCCTCCGGGACAGGGGCAGATACGCAGTATTTT

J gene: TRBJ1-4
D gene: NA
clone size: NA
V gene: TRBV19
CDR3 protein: CASSVGLQNEKLFF
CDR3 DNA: TGTGCCAGTAGTGTGGGACTGCAAAATGAAAAACTGTTTTTT

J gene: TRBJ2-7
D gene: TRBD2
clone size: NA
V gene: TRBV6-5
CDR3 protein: CASSPGGYEQYF
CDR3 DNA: TGTGCCAGCAGCCCCGGGGGGTACGAGCAGTACTTC

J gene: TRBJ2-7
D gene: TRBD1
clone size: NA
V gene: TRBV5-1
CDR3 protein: CASSGGQVEYEQYF
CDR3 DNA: TGCGCCAGCAGCGGGGGACAGGTAGAGTACGAGCAGTACTTC

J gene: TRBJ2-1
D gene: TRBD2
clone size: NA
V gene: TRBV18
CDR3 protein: CASSPPWGLERDEQFF
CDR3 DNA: TGTGCCAGCTCACCACCCTGGGGACTAGAGCGCGATGAGCAGTTCTTC

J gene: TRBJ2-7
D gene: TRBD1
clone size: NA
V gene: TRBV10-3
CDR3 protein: CAIRTGGAPYEQYF
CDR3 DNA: TGTGCCATCAGGACAGGGGGCGCCCCCTACGAGCAGTACTTC

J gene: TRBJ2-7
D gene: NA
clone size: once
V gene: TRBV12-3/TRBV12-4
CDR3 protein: CASSFSRGEQYF
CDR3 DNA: TGTGCCAGCAGTTTCAGCAGGGGCGAGCAGTACTTC

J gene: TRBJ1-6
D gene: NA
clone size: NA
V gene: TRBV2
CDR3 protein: CASSDRQVNSPLHF
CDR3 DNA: TGTGCCAGCAGCGACCGACAGGTTAATTCACCCCTCCACTTT

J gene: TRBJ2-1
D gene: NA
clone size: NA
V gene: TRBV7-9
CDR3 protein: CASSPGQGLYNEQFF
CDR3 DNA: TGTGCCAGCAGCCCGGGTCAGGGGCTGTACAATGAGCAGTTCTTC

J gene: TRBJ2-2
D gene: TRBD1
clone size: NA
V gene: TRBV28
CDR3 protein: CASSPRQGAHTGELFF
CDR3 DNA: TGTGCCAGCAGTCCGAGACAGGGGGCCCACACCGGGGAGCTGTTTTTT

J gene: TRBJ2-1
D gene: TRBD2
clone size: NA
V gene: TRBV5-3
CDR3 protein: CARSLEQTSGIVWNEQFF
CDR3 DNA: TGTGCCAGAAGCTTGGAGCAGACTAGCGGGATAGTTTGGAATGAGCAGTTCTTC

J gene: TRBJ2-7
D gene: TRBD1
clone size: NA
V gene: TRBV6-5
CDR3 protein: CASSTRQGRGYEQYF
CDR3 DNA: TGTGCCAGCAGTACCCGACAGGGACGAGGCTACGAGCAGTACTTC

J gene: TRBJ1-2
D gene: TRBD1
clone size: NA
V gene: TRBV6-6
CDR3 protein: CASSYIDRVGSYTF
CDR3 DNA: TGTGCCAGCAGTTACATCGACAGGGTGGGGAGCTACACCTTC

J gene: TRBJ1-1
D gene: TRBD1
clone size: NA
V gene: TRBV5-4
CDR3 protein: CASSFNRGVGNTEAFF
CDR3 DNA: TGTGCCAGCAGCTTTAACAGGGGTGTGGGGAACACTGAAGCTTTCTTT

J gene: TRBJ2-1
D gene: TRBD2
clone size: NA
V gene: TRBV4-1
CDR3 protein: CASSQGGGPYNEQFF
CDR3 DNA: TGCGCCAGCAGCCAGGGCGGGGGTCCTTACAATGAGCAGTTCTTC

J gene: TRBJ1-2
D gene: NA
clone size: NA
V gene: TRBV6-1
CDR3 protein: CASSEHPVGYTF
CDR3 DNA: TGTGCCAGCAGTGAGCATCCGGTTGGCTACACCTTC

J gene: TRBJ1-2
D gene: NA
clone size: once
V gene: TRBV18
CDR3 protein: CASSPASLGTTYGYTF
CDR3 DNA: TGTGCCAGCTCACCCGCCTCTTTAGGAACTACCTATGGCTACACCTTC

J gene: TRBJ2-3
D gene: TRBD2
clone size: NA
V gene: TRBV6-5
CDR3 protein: CASSYLASGSPDTQYF
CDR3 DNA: TGTGCCAGCAGTTACTTGGCTAGCGGGAGCCCAGATACGCAGTATTTT

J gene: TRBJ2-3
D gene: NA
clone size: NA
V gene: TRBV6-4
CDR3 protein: CASSDYAPIALRGDTQYF
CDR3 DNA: TGTGCCAGCAGTGACTACGCACCCATAGCGCTCAGAGGAGATACGCAGTATTTT

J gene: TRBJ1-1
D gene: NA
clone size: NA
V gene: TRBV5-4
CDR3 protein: CASSRTGMNTEAFF
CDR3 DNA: TGTGCCAGCAGCCGAACGGGGATGAACACTGAAGCTTTCTTT

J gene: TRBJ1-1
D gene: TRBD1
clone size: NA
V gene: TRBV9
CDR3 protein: CASSVGQGGIGTEAFF
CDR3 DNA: TGTGCCAGCAGCGTAGGGCAGGGGGGCATAGGAACTGAAGCTTTCTTT

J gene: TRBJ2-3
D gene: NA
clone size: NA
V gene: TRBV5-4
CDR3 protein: CASSLDDRDTDTQYF
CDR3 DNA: TGTGCCAGCAGCTTGGACGACAGAGACACAGATACGCAGTATTTT

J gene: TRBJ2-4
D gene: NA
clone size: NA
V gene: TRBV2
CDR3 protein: CASSVDRNIQYF
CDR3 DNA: TGTGCCAGCAGTGTAGACAGAAACATTCAGTACTTC

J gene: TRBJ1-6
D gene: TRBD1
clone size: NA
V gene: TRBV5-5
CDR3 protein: CASSSGDSGLFNSPLHF
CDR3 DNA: TGTGCCAGCAGCTCGGGGGACAGCGGCCTCTTCAATTCACCCCTCCACTTT

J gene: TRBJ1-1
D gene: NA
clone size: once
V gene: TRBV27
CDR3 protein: CASSLSGAATEAFF
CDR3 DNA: TGTGCCAGCAGTTTATCGGGGGCAGCCACTGAAGCTTTCTTT

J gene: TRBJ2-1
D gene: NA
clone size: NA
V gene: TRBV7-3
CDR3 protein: CASSFGGLNNEQFF
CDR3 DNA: TGTGCCAGCAGCTTTGGGGGACTTAACAATGAGCAGTTCTTC

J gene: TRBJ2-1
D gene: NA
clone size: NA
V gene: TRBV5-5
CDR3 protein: CASSFFRVNEQFF
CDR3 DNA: TGTGCCAGCAGCTTTTTCAGGGTTAATGAGCAGTTCTTC

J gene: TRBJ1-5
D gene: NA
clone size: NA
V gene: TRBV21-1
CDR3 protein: CASSSRDTGNQPQHF
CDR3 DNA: TGTGCCAGCAGCTCCCGGGACACCGGCAATCAGCCCCAGCATTTT